At least ten counts were recorded for the clone carrying this TCR beta chain. Its antigen remains unidentified. This entry is derived from a study of blood T cells in healthy people across ages. Study-wide results and limits: With age, beta diversity per million T cells declined roughly linearly, significantly by roughly 40. Percentage of naive T cells showed a strong correlation with TCR beta diversity.

Peripheral blood, roughly 11 milliliters per donor, was collected. The junction had 6 bases not matched to a gene; V was cut back by 3 bases and J by 2 bases. CDR1 is DFQATT and CDR2 is SNEGSKA in the germline V gene (reference sequence). The CDR3 covers 15 residues. A sample-barcoded 5' primer and a J-beta primer mix were used in a second PCR of roughly 7 to 12 cycles. TCRdb processed the 5' RACE reads anew with MiXCR; each CDR3 protein has one entry. The repertoire consists of hundreds of thousands of distinct CDR3 sequences, with about a third occurring once and the leading ten covering roughly 15%.

The sequence was obtained from a woman of 80 years or more in good health. The J gene is TRBJ1-5, the V gene TRBV20-1; 8 bases agree with TRBD1. What was sequenced was blood. The CDR3 is CSASRQGAGNQPQHF. As DNA, the CDR3 is TGCAGTGCTAGTCGGCAGGGGGCCGGCAATCAGCCCCAGCATTTT.